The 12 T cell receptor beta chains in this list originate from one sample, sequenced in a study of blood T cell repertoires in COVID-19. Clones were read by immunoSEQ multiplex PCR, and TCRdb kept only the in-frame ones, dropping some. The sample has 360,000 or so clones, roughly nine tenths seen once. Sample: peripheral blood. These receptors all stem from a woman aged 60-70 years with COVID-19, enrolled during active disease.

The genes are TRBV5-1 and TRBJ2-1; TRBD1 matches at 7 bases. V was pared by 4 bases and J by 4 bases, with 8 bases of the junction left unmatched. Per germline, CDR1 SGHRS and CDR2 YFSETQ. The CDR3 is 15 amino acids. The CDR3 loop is CASSVRTGYYNEQFF. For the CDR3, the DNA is TGCGCCAGCAGCGTCCGGACAGGCTATTACAATGAGCAGTTCTTC.

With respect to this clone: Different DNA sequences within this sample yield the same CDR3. The CDR3 DNA reads TGCGCCAGCAGCTTAAGGGGAGGGGATGAAAAACTGTTTTTT. It specifies CASSLRGGDEKLFF. The chain joins TRBV5-1 to TRBJ1-4; maybe TRBD1 (5 bases). The CDR3 spans 14 residues. Germline values: CDR1 SGHRS, CDR2 YFSETQ. V lost 2 bases and J 6 bases, leaving 11 bases between the germline ends.

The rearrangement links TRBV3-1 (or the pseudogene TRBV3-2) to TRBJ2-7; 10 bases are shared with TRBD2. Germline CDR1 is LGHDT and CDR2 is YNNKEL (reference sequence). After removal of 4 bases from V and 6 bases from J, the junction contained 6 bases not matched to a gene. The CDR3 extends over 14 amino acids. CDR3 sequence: CASSLTLAGAEQYF. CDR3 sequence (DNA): TGTGCCAGCAGCCTCACGCTAGCGGGAGCCGAGCAGTACTTC.

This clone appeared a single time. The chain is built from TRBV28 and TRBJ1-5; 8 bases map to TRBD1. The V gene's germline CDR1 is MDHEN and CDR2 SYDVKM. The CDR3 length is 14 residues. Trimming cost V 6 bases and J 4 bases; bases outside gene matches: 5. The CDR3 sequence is CASRNRGGNQPQHF. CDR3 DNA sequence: TGTGCCAGCAGGAACAGGGGGGGGAATCAGCCCCAGCATTTT.

For the CDR3, the DNA is TGTGCCAGCTCACAACCCTCCGGGACAACAAATCAGCCCCAGCATTTT. It translates to CASSQPSGTTNQPQHF. The genes are TRBV18 and TRBJ1-5; weak D call: TRBD1 (6 bases). The CDR3 is made up of 16 amino acids. Trimming took 4 bases from V and 4 from J, leaving 17 bases between them. The V gene's germline CDR1 is KGHSH and CDR2 LQKENI. Full variable domain (missing parts from reference TRBV18 and TRBJ1-5): NAGVMQNPRHLVRRRGQEARLRCSPMKGHSHVYWYRQLPEEGLKFMVYLQKENIIDESGMPKERFSAEFPKEGPSILRIQQVVRGDSAAYFCASSQPSGTTNQPQHFGDGTRLSIL.

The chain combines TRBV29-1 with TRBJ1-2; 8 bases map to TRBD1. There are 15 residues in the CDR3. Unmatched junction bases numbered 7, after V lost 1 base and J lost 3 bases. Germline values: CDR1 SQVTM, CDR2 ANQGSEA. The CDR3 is CSVEGGQETYYGYTF. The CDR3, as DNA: TGCAGCGTTGAAGGGGGACAGGAGACTTACTATGGCTACACCTTC.

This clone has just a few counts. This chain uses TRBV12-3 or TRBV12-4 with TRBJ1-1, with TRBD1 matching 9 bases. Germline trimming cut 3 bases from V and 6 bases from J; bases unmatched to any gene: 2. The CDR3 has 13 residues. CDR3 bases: TGTGCCAGCAGTTTGGGACAGGGCCCTGAAGCTTTCTTT. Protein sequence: CASSLGQGPEAFF.

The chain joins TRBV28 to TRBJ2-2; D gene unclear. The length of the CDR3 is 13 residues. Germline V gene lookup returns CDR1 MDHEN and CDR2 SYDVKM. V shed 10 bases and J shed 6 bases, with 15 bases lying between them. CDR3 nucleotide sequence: TGTGCCACCTCGAGGAGCAACGCCGGGGAGCTGTTTTTT. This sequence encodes CATSRSNAGELFF.

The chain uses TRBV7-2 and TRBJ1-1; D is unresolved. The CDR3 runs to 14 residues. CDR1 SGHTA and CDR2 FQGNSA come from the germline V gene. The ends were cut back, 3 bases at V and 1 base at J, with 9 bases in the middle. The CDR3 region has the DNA TGTGCCAGCAGCTTCACTCCGGGGAACACTGAAGCTTTCTTT. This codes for CASSFTPGNTEAFF.

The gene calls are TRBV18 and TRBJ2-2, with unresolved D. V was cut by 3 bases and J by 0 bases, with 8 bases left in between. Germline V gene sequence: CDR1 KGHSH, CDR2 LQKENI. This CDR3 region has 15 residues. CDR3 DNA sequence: TGTGCCAGCTCACCCCTACCTACGAACACCGGGGAGCTGTTTTTT. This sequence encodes CASSPLPTNTGELFF.

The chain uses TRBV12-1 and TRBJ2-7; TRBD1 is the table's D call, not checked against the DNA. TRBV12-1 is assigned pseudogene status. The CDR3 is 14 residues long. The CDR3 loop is CASSGTVSSYEQYF. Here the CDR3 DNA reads TGTGCCAGCAGCGGAACAGTTAGCTCCTACGAGCAGTACTTC.

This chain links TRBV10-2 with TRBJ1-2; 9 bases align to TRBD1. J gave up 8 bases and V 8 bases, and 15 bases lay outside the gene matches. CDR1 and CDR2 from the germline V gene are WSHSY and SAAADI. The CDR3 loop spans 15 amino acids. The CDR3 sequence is CASANPGTGSRGYTF. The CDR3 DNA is TGCGCCAGCGCGAACCCCGGGACAGGGAGCAGGGGCTACACCTTC.